This T cell receptor beta chain was identified in a study of shared clonotypes between healthy human individuals. Per the germline V gene, CDR1 is MDHEN and CDR2 is SYDVKM. Trimming at V came to 6 bases and at J to 4 bases, leaving 7 bases not matched to a gene. There are 16 residues in the CDR3. Using immunoSEQ multiplex PCR, the repertoire was profiled, and TCRdb retains in-frame clones only, with some absent. The sample shows millions of clones, around 90% of them seen only once. The origin of this receptor is a man aged 18 to 35 in good health. Sequences were obtained from naive CD4+ T cells sorted from blood. The subset here: CD45RA+ positively selected. This rearrangement joins TRBV28 to TRBJ2-3, with 13 bases aligning to TRBD2. The CDR3 here is CASSSWTSGSADTQYF. CDR3 nucleotides: TGTGCCAGCAGCAGTTGGACTAGCGGGAGCGCAGATACGCAGTATTTT. The full variable domain, rest sourced from reference TRBV28 and TRBJ2-3, is DVKVTQSSRYLVKRTGEKVFLECVQDMDHENMFWYRQDPGLGLRLIYFSYDVKMKEKGDIPEGYSVSREKKERFSLILESASTNQTSMYLCASSSWTSGSADTQYFGPGTRLTVL.